A selection of T cell receptor beta chains follows, all from one sample in a study of beta chain features in type 1 diabetes. The assay was immunoSEQ multiplex PCR, and TCRdb's table has in-frame clones only and misses some. This sample carries around 400,000 clones, roughly 16% of them seen once, and the ten largest clones take under 0.02%. Sample: naive CD4+ T cells from blood. The receptors derive from a woman under 30 in good health. CDR3s include the opening cysteine and the closing phenylalanine or tryptophan. A D gene is named only where the DNA matches it firmly. Some rows mark clone size as missing; the rest say once, few, many or name a class of expanded clone.

d_call: TRBD2; j_call: TRBJ2-7; v_call: TRBV4-3; clone_size: few; cdr3_aa: CASSQDPSGISHEQYF; cdr3_nt: TGCGCCAGCAGCCAAGATCCTAGCGGGATTTCCCACGAGCAGTACTTC
d_call: TRBD1; j_call: TRBJ1-2; v_call: TRBV7-2; clone_size: .; cdr3_aa: CASSHPGQGAIGYGYTF; cdr3_nt: TGTGCCAGCAGCCATCCGGGACAGGGGGCGATTGGATATGGCTACACCTTC
d_call: .; j_call: TRBJ1-1; v_call: TRBV6-6; clone_size: few; cdr3_aa: CAGGKDTEAFF; cdr3_nt: TGTGCCGGGGGGAAGGACACTGAAGCTTTCTTT
d_call: .; j_call: TRBJ1-5; v_call: TRBV6-4; clone_size: few; cdr3_aa: CASSGSGQPQHF; cdr3_nt: TGTGCCAGCAGTGGTTCGGGTCAGCCCCAGCATTTT
d_call: TRBD1; j_call: TRBJ1-2; v_call: TRBV28; clone_size: few; cdr3_aa: CASSSQGADGYTF; cdr3_nt: TGTGCCAGCAGTTCACAGGGGGCGGATGGCTACACCTTC
d_call: .; j_call: TRBJ1-4; v_call: TRBV5-1; clone_size: few; cdr3_aa: CASSLDPDEKLFF; cdr3_nt: TGCGCCAGCAGCTTGGACCCGGATGAAAAACTGTTTTTT
d_call: TRBD1; j_call: TRBJ2-5; v_call: TRBV7-2; clone_size: .; cdr3_aa: CASSQRTGMETQYF; cdr3_nt: TGTGCCAGCAGCCAGAGGACAGGGATGGAGACCCAGTACTTC
d_call: .; j_call: TRBJ2-7; v_call: TRBV7-6; clone_size: few; cdr3_aa: CASSPYRDKGAYEQYF; cdr3_nt: TGTGCCAGCAGCCCATACCGGGACAAGGGGGCCTACGAGCAGTACTTC
d_call: .; j_call: TRBJ2-7; v_call: TRBV29-1; clone_size: few; cdr3_aa: CSVDAGGREQYF; cdr3_nt: TGCAGCGTGGATGCAGGAGGTCGGGAGCAGTACTTC
d_call: .; j_call: TRBJ1-1; v_call: TRBV4-3; clone_size: few; cdr3_aa: CASSQVYGGNAEAFF; cdr3_nt: TGCGCCAGCAGCCAAGTTTACGGGGGGAACGCTGAAGCTTTCTTT
d_call: .; j_call: TRBJ1-2; v_call: TRBV30; clone_size: .; cdr3_aa: CAWSVAANYGYTF; cdr3_nt: TGTGCCTGGAGTGTCGCAGCTAACTATGGCTACACCTTC
d_call: .; j_call: TRBJ1-4; v_call: TRBV6-6; clone_size: .; cdr3_aa: CASSYSSEKLFF; cdr3_nt: TGTGCCAGCAGTTATTCGTCCGAAAAACTGTTTTTT
d_call: TRBD1; j_call: TRBJ2-4; v_call: TRBV2; clone_size: few; cdr3_aa: CASSGTGGPFKNIQYF; cdr3_nt: TGTGCCAGCAGCGGAACAGGGGGTCCGTTCAAAAACATTCAGTACTTC
d_call: .; j_call: TRBJ2-5; v_call: TRBV7-2; clone_size: few; cdr3_aa: CASSFGGPETQYF; cdr3_nt: TGTGCCAGCAGCTTTGGCGGGCCAGAGACCCAGTACTTC
d_call: TRBD1; j_call: TRBJ1-5; v_call: TRBV6-6; clone_size: .; cdr3_aa: CASSYSNDRTGQHF; cdr3_nt: TGTGCCAGCAGTTACTCGAACGATCGGACAGGCCAGCATTTT
d_call: .; j_call: TRBJ1-5; v_call: TRBV19; clone_size: .; cdr3_aa: CASGQRNQPQHF; cdr3_nt: TGTGCCAGTGGACAGCGCAATCAGCCCCAGCATTTT
d_call: TRBD1; j_call: TRBJ1-5; v_call: TRBV7-2; clone_size: .; cdr3_aa: CASSFQGDQPQHF; cdr3_nt: TGTGCCAGCAGCTTCCAGGGGGATCAGCCCCAGCATTTT
d_call: TRBD1; j_call: TRBJ2-7; v_call: TRBV18; clone_size: few; cdr3_aa: CASSTGTGDHEQYF; cdr3_nt: TGTGCCAGCTCAACCGGGACAGGGGACCACGAGCAGTACTTC
d_call: TRBD1; j_call: TRBJ2-4; v_call: TRBV28; clone_size: .; cdr3_aa: CASSKQGFVYIQYF; cdr3_nt: TGTGCCAGCAGTAAACAGGGGTTCGTGTACATTCAGTACTTC
d_call: .; j_call: TRBJ2-3; v_call: TRBV5-1; clone_size: .; cdr3_aa: CASSLYAGPITDTQYF; cdr3_nt: TGCGCCAGCAGCTTGTATGCGGGCCCTATCACAGATACGCAGTATTTT
d_call: .; j_call: TRBJ2-1; v_call: TRBV28; clone_size: .; cdr3_aa: CASSPAGNSYNEQFF; cdr3_nt: TGTGCCAGCAGCCCCGCAGGGAACTCCTACAATGAGCAGTTCTTC
d_call: TRBD2; j_call: TRBJ2-6; v_call: TRBV4-2; clone_size: few; cdr3_aa: CASSQGLAGPSPGANVLTF; cdr3_nt: TGTGCCAGCAGCCAAGGACTAGCGGGTCCCTCGCCTGGGGCCAACGTCCTGACTTTC
d_call: .; j_call: TRBJ2-6; v_call: TRBV30; clone_size: few; cdr3_aa: CAWDRLSGANVLTF; cdr3_nt: TGTGCCTGGGACAGGCTCTCTGGGGCCAACGTCCTGACTTTC
d_call: TRBD1; j_call: TRBJ1-1; v_call: TRBV14; clone_size: .; cdr3_aa: CASSQVVAGGPTEAFF; cdr3_nt: TGTGCCAGCAGCCAAGTAGTGGCAGGGGGCCCCACTGAAGCTTTCTTT
d_call: TRBD2; j_call: TRBJ2-1; v_call: TRBV15; clone_size: .; cdr3_aa: CATSWGLAENNEQFF; cdr3_nt: TGTGCCACCAGCTGGGGACTAGCGGAGAACAATGAGCAGTTCTTC
d_call: TRBD2; j_call: TRBJ2-1; v_call: TRBV29-1; clone_size: .; cdr3_aa: CSVGGLARNEQFF; cdr3_nt: TGCAGCGTGGGAGGACTAGCGCGAAATGAGCAGTTCTTC
d_call: .; j_call: TRBJ2-5; v_call: TRBV7-2; clone_size: .; cdr3_aa: CASSSSPGETQYF; cdr3_nt: TGTGCCAGCAGCTCCTCCCCGGGTGAGACCCAGTACTTC
d_call: .; j_call: TRBJ1-5; v_call: TRBV6-5; clone_size: .; cdr3_aa: CASSRVFNQPQHF; cdr3_nt: TGTGCCAGCAGTAGAGTATTCAATCAGCCCCAGCATTTT
d_call: .; j_call: TRBJ2-6; v_call: TRBV4-3; clone_size: .; cdr3_aa: CASSPEGAGANVLTF; cdr3_nt: TGCGCCAGCAGCCCCGAGGGGGCTGGGGCCAACGTCCTGACTTTC
d_call: TRBD2; j_call: TRBJ2-1; v_call: TRBV10-3; clone_size: few; cdr3_aa: CAISRTSGSFDEQFF; cdr3_nt: TGTGCCATCAGCAGGACTAGCGGGAGTTTTGATGAGCAGTTCTTC
d_call: .; j_call: TRBJ1-2; v_call: TRBV9; clone_size: few; cdr3_aa: CASSVGSSANYGYTF; cdr3_nt: TGTGCCAGCAGCGTAGGGAGTAGTGCTAACTATGGCTACACCTTC
d_call: .; j_call: TRBJ2-7; v_call: TRBV30; clone_size: .; cdr3_aa: CAWTPGWDEQYF; cdr3_nt: TGTGCCTGGACGCCCGGGTGGGACGAGCAGTACTTC
d_call: TRBD2; j_call: TRBJ2-7; v_call: TRBV29-1; clone_size: few; cdr3_aa: CSVGTRYEQYF; cdr3_nt: TGCAGCGTCGGGACTAGGTACGAGCAGTACTTC
d_call: TRBD1; j_call: TRBJ1-5; v_call: TRBV2; clone_size: few; cdr3_aa: CASSDSGQGNQPQHF; cdr3_nt: TGTGCCAGCAGTGATTCTGGACAGGGCAATCAGCCCCAGCATTTT
d_call: TRBD1; j_call: TRBJ2-7; v_call: TRBV28; clone_size: few; cdr3_aa: CASRGQGASYEQYF; cdr3_nt: TGTGCCAGCAGAGGACAGGGGGCGTCCTACGAGCAGTACTTC
d_call: TRBD1; j_call: TRBJ2-7; v_call: TRBV5-1; clone_size: .; cdr3_aa: CASNRQGAYEQYF; cdr3_nt: TGCGCCAGCAACAGACAGGGGGCCTACGAGCAGTACTTC
d_call: .; j_call: TRBJ1-2; v_call: TRBV4-3; clone_size: .; cdr3_aa: CASSQGISGTSYGYTF; cdr3_nt: TGCGCCAGCAGCCAAGGTATAAGCGGGACAAGTTATGGCTACACCTTC
d_call: .; j_call: TRBJ2-2; v_call: TRBV4-2; clone_size: .; cdr3_aa: CASSPAGTNTGELFF; cdr3_nt: TGTGCCAGCAGCCCCGCCGGGACTAACACCGGGGAGCTGTTTTTT
d_call: .; j_call: TRBJ1-2; v_call: TRBV7-9; clone_size: few; cdr3_aa: CASSSTGNYGYTF; cdr3_nt: TGTGCCAGCAGCTCTACAGGGAACTATGGCTACACCTTC
d_call: .; j_call: TRBJ1-5; v_call: TRBV7-9; clone_size: .; cdr3_aa: CASSQGGNWPQHF; cdr3_nt: TGTGCCAGCAGCCAAGGCGGGAACTGGCCCCAGCATTTT
d_call: .; j_call: TRBJ1-4; v_call: TRBV28; clone_size: few; cdr3_aa: CASSSPGLKLFF; cdr3_nt: TGTGCCAGCAGCTCTCCCGGACTTAAACTGTTTTTT
d_call: TRBD1; j_call: TRBJ1-1; v_call: TRBV28; clone_size: few; cdr3_aa: CASRTGRTEAFF; cdr3_nt: TGTGCCAGCAGGACAGGGAGGACTGAAGCTTTCTTT
d_call: .; j_call: TRBJ2-5; v_call: TRBV18; clone_size: few; cdr3_aa: CASSPPQETQYF; cdr3_nt: TGTGCCAGCTCACCACCTCAGGAGACCCAGTACTTC
d_call: TRBD2; j_call: TRBJ2-2; v_call: TRBV28; clone_size: .; cdr3_aa: CASSLIAGANTGELFF; cdr3_nt: TGTGCCAGCAGTTTAATAGCGGGTGCAAACACCGGGGAGCTGTTTTTT
d_call: .; j_call: TRBJ1-1; v_call: TRBV10-3; clone_size: .; cdr3_aa: CAIRGSQGNTEAFF; cdr3_nt: TGTGCCATCCGTGGATCGCAGGGGAACACTGAAGCTTTCTTT
d_call: TRBD2; j_call: TRBJ2-1; v_call: TRBV14; clone_size: .; cdr3_aa: CASSHPGAGRTSYNEQFF; cdr3_nt: TGTGCCAGCAGCCACCCCGGAGCCGGGAGGACATCCTACAATGAGCAGTTCTTC
d_call: TRBD2; j_call: TRBJ2-7; v_call: TRBV7-2; clone_size: .; cdr3_aa: CASSLGLLAGYYEQYF; cdr3_nt: TGTGCCAGCAGCTTAGGGTTACTAGCGGGTTACTACGAGCAGTACTTC
d_call: TRBD1; j_call: TRBJ2-7; v_call: TRBV6-5; clone_size: few; cdr3_aa: CASSYWGQGGEQYF; cdr3_nt: TGTGCCAGCAGTTACTGGGGACAGGGAGGCGAGCAGTACTTC
d_call: TRBD1; j_call: TRBJ1-2; v_call: TRBV28; clone_size: .; cdr3_aa: CASSLRQGGYTF; cdr3_nt: TGTGCCAGCAGTTTGAGACAGGGCGGCTACACCTTC
d_call: TRBD1; j_call: TRBJ1-2; v_call: TRBV18; clone_size: few; cdr3_aa: CASSPGTGQDYGYTF; cdr3_nt: TGTGCCAGCTCACCCGGGACAGGACAGGACTATGGCTACACCTTC
d_call: TRBD2; j_call: TRBJ2-5; v_call: TRBV2; clone_size: few; cdr3_aa: CASSDPGLALKTQYF; cdr3_nt: TGTGCCAGCAGTGACCCGGGACTAGCGTTGAAGACCCAGTACTTC
d_call: TRBD2; j_call: TRBJ2-1; v_call: TRBV19; clone_size: .; cdr3_aa: CASSIEGTSGISYEQFF; cdr3_nt: TGTGCCAGTAGTATAGAAGGGACTAGCGGGATAAGCTATGAGCAGTTCTTC
d_call: .; j_call: TRBJ2-5; v_call: TRBV6-6; clone_size: few; cdr3_aa: CASSYRLARETQYF; cdr3_nt: TGTGCCAGCAGTTACCGGCTAGCACGAGAGACCCAGTACTTC